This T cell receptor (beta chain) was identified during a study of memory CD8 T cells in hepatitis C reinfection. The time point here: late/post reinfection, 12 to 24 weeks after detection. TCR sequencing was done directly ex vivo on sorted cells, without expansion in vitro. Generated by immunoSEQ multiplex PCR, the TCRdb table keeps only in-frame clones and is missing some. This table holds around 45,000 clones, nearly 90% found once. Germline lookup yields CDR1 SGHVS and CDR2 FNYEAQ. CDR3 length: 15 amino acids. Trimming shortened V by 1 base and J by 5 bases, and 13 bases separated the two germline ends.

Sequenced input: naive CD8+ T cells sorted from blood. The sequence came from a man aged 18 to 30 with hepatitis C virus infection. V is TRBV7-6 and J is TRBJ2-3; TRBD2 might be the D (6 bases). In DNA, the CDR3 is TGTGCCAGCAGCTTAGGCGGGACCCGCGAAGATACGCAGTATTTT. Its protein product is CASSLGGTREDTQYF.